The source of this T cell receptor beta chain is a study of OX40 agonist ivuxolimab in advanced cancers. A word on this clone: Its cognate antigen is unknown.

V trimming: 11 bases; J trimming: 4 bases; junction bases outside the gene matches: 8. Looked up from germline, CDR1 is MGHDK and CDR2 is SYGVNS. The CDR3 covers 16 residues. General study points: Blood T cells, both CD4+ and CD8+, expanded clonally by week 6 at 0.1 to 3.0 mg/kg.

Method: immunoSEQ multiplex PCR; TCRdb's copy keeps in-frame clones and lacks some. The profile covers tens of thousands of clones, with approximately 84% appearing a single time and 12% to 15% taken by the ten largest. This receptor was obtained from an adult with an advanced solid tumor such as melanoma, head and neck, liver or kidney cancer. The sequencing used CD4+ or CD8+ T cells sorted from blood, collected in a trial of the OX40 agonist ivuxolimab. The chain is built from TRBV25-1 and TRBJ2-2, with TRBD2 matching over 15 bases. The DNA of the CDR3 is TGTGCCGCCGGGACTAGCGGGAGGTTGGGCACCGGGGAGCTGTTTTTT. Protein: CAAGTSGRLGTGELFF.